These 5 T cell receptor beta chains originate from one sample sequenced in a study of blood T cells in healthy people across ages. A second PCR of roughly 7 to 11 cycles used a sample-barcoded 5' primer and a J-beta primer mix. TCRdb processed the 5' RACE reads anew with MiXCR; each CDR3 protein has one entry. This sample has about 1 million distinct CDR3 sequences, with around 43% found just once. Source material: blood. These receptors all stem from a woman between 55 and 75 years old in good health.

The chain combines TRBV29-1 with TRBJ2-3, with 10 nucleotides matching TRBD1. The CDR3 loop spans 14 amino acids. Unmatched junction bases numbered 9, after V lost 6 bases and J lost 6 bases. From germline, CDR1 is SQVTM and CDR2 ANQGSEA. DNA of the CDR3: TGCAGCGTCCGGACAGGGGGAATGGGCGATACGCAGTATTTT. This encodes CSVRTGGMGDTQYF.

The chain is built from TRBV6-6 and TRBJ2-7, with D possibly being TRBD2 (5 bases). The J call may be in error: the DNA end matches TRBJ2-5 better. This CDR3 has 14 amino acids. Germline V gene sequence: CDR1 MNHNY, CDR2 SVGAGI (reference sequence). This chain's CDR3 is CASSYSLLAETQYF. The CDR3 DNA sequence: TGTGCCAGCAGTTACTCGCTGCTAGCCGAGACCCAGTACTTC.

The chain joins TRBV7-2 to TRBJ2-1; perhaps TRBD1 as D (6 bases). V was shortened by 5 bases and J by 5 bases, with 13 bases between the two germline ends. The CDR3 is made up of 14 amino acids. In germline, CDR1 is SGHTA, CDR2 FQGNSA. This chain's CDR3 is CASSKPGQNNEQFF. In nucleotides, the CDR3 is TGTGCCAGCAGCAAACCGGGACAAAACAATGAGCAGTTCTTC.

This clonotype showed up just a few times. The chain uses TRBV29-1 and TRBJ2-2, with TRBD2 matching over 8 bases. CDR3 length: 14 residues. The ends lost 2 bases at V and 4 bases at J; junction bases unmatched: 3. In germline, CDR1 is SQVTM, CDR2 ANQGSEA. Here the CDR3 DNA reads TGCAGCGTTGAAACTAGCGGCCTCACCGGGGAGCTGTTTTTT. It specifies CSVETSGLTGELFF.

Only a few counts were recorded for this clonotype. The CDR3 DNA reads as TGTGCCAGCAGCTTAAGGGCGGCGGGAGGGCCAGGGGATACGCAGTATTTT. It encodes CASSLRAAGGPGDTQYF. The chain links TRBV7-9 to TRBJ2-3; 9 bases match TRBD2. Germline values: CDR1 SEHNR, CDR2 FQNEAQ (reference sequence). This CDR3 contains 17 residues. Unmatched junction bases numbered 12, after V lost 2 bases and J lost 6 bases.